This T cell receptor beta chain was retrieved from a study of blood T cell repertoires in COVID-19. Study context: PBMCs, B-cell-depleted T cells, or T cells were the source of the cDNA or gDNA that made up the material.

As originally analysed: Quantification of nucleated cells was approximated via reference gene primer amplification. Data came from immunoSEQ multiplex PCR; TCRdb stores just in-frame clones and leaves some out. That table gives V, J and clone size, and the DNA gave D and trimming. The sample contains over 120,000 clones, about three quarters of which appear only once. The trim removed 3 bases at V and 3 bases at J, leaving 10 bases unmatched. The CDR3 has 17 amino acids. Germline V gene data show CDR1 as MDHEN and CDR2 as SYDVKM. The clonotype comes from a woman aged 45-59 years with active or convalescent COVID-19. This sequence joins TRBV28 and TRBJ2-2; 7 nucleotides line up with TRBD1. The sequenced sample consisted of peripheral blood. The chain's CDR3 is CASSFSTSGTDTGELFF. The CDR3 nucleotides are TGTGCCAGCAGTTTTTCGACCTCCGGGACAGACACCGGGGAGCTGTTTTTT.